The clone carrying this TCR beta chain was counted ten times or more. TCRdb ran MiXCR on the 5' RACE reads and lists one entry per CDR3 protein. In the table there are roughly 350,000 distinct CDR3 sequences, 8.5% to 10% of which are singletons. This specimen belongs to a study of identical twins. This CDR3 comprises 14 residues. Germline V gene sequence: CDR1 MGHRA, CDR2 YSYEKL. V shed 0 bases and J shed 7 bases, with 13 bases lying between them. Sequences were obtained from naive T cells sorted from blood. The receptor was isolated from a woman between 45 and 65 years old in good health. This chain uses TRBV4-1 with TRBJ2-7; D gene uncertain. The CDR3 protein is CASSQDDGVGEQYF. The CDR3 DNA is TGCGCCAGCAGCCAAGATGATGGCGTGGGGGAGCAGTACTTC.